Listed below are T cell receptor beta chains from one sample, sequenced in a study of spatial heterogeneity in lung cancer. From the 5' RACE reads, TCRdb called clonotypes with MiXCR, one entry per CDR3 protein. This sample has 43,000 or so distinct CDR3 sequences, with roughly 12% found just once. The sample in question was PBMCs, obtained at follow-up. The receptors originated from a male donor with early-stage non-small cell lung cancer. Both conserved end residues are part of each CDR3. Each record gives: V gene, clone size, D gene, J gene, CDR3 DNA, CDR3 protein. The D gene is left open where the match is weak. Clone size is stated in some rows and not others, as once, few, many or a class when expanded.

V: TRBV27
size: NA
D: NA
J: TRBJ2-5
DNA: TGTGCCAGCAGTTTTTCAGACGGTGGGCGGGAGACCCAGTACTTC
CDR3: CASSFSDGGRETQYF

V: TRBV20-1
size: many
D: TRBD2
J: TRBJ2-1
DNA: TGCAGTGCTAGAGCGGCTGGACTAGCGGGCTACAATGAGCAGTTCTTC
CDR3: CSARAAGLAGYNEQFF

V: TRBV20-1
size: NA
D: NA
J: TRBJ1-3
DNA: TGCAGTGCTAGAGCTCGGGCGGCCGGAAACACCATATATTTT
CDR3: CSARARAAGNTIYF

V: TRBV6-2/TRBV6-3
size: NA
D: TRBD2
J: TRBJ2-1
DNA: TGTGCCAGCAGTCGGACTAGCGGGGACAATGAGCAGTTCTTC
CDR3: CASSRTSGDNEQFF

V: TRBV6-5
size: many
D: NA
J: TRBJ1-1
DNA: TGTGCCACAAACCGGTGGAATGAAGCTTTCTTT
CDR3: CATNRWNEAFF

V: TRBV18
size: NA
D: NA
J: TRBJ1-3
DNA: TGTGCCAGCTCTCTTTTCGACAGCTCTGGAAACACCATATATTTT
CDR3: CASSLFDSSGNTIYF

V: TRBV7-3
size: NA
D: NA
J: TRBJ1-1
DNA: TGTGCCAGCAGCATCAACTTGAACACTGAAGCTTTCTTT
CDR3: CASSINLNTEAFF

V: TRBV5-1
size: many
D: NA
J: TRBJ2-1
DNA: TGCGCCAGCAGCTTGGTTTATCGGGGAGTTCCCTACAATGAGCAGTTCTTC
CDR3: CASSLVYRGVPYNEQFF

V: TRBV5-1
size: few
D: TRBD1
J: TRBJ2-7
DNA: TGCGCCAGCGCCGAACAGGGGTACGGCTACGAGCAGTACTTC
CDR3: CASAEQGYGYEQYF

V: TRBV20-1
size: few
D: TRBD1
J: TRBJ2-5
DNA: TGCAGTGCTAGAGATAGGACAGGGGATCAAGAGACCCAGTACTTC
CDR3: CSARDRTGDQETQYF

V: TRBV6-5
size: NA
D: NA
J: TRBJ2-3
DNA: TGTGCCAGCAGTCGCATTAGCGGCCCTAGCACAGATACGCAGTATTTT
CDR3: CASSRISGPSTDTQYF

V: TRBV10-3
size: NA
D: TRBD2
J: TRBJ2-7
DNA: TGTGCCATCAGGGGGACTAGCGGGAGATCCTACGAGCAGTACTTC
CDR3: CAIRGTSGRSYEQYF

V: TRBV4-1
size: many
D: NA
J: TRBJ1-1
DNA: TGCGCCAGCAGCCAAGCTACAGGGAACACTGAAGCTTTCTTT
CDR3: CASSQATGNTEAFF

V: TRBV12-3/TRBV12-4
size: many
D: TRBD2
J: TRBJ2-7
DNA: TGTGCCAGCAGTTCACTTAGACTAGCGGGATTTTACGAGCAGTACTTC
CDR3: CASSSLRLAGFYEQYF

V: TRBV20-1
size: many
D: TRBD1
J: TRBJ1-5
DNA: TGCAGTGCTGGGACAGGGAAATATCAGCCCCAGCATTTT
CDR3: CSAGTGKYQPQHF

V: TRBV6-5
size: NA
D: NA
J: TRBJ1-2
DNA: TGTGCCAGCAGATTTTCAAGGACAGTCTATGGCTACACCTTC
CDR3: CASRFSRTVYGYTF

V: TRBV5-1
size: many
D: NA
J: TRBJ1-1
DNA: TGCGCCAGCAGCTTGGTGCAGGGTGGGACTGAAGCTTTCTTT
CDR3: CASSLVQGGTEAFF